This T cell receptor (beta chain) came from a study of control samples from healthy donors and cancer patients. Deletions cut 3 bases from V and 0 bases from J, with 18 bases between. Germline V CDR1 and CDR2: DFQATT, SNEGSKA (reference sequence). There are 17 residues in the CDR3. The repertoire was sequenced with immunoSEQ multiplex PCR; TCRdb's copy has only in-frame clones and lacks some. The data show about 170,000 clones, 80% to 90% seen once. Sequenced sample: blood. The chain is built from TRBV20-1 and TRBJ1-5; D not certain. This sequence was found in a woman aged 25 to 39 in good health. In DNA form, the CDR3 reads TGCAGTGCTAGTAGTTTTCGGGATAAACTTAGCAATCAGCCCCAGCATTTT. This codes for CSASSFRDKLSNQPQHF.